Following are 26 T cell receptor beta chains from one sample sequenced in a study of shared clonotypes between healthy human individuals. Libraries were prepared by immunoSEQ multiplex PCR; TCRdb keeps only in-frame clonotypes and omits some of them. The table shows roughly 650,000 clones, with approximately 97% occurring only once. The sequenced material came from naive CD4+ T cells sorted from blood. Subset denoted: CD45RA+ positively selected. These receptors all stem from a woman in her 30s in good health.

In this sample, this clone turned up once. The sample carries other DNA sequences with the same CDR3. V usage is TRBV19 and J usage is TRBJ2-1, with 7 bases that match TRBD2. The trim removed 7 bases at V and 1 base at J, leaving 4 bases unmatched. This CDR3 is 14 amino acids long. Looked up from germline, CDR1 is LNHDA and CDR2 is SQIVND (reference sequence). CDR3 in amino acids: CASKLAGSYNEQFF. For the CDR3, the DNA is TGTGCCAGTAAGTTAGCGGGTTCCTACAATGAGCAGTTCTTC.

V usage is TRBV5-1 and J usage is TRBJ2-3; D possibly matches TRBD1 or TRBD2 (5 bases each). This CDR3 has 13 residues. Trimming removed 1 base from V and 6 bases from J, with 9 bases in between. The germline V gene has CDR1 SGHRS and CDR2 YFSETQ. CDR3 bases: TGCGCCAGCAGCTTGCAACGGGACGATACGCAGTATTTT. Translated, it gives CASSLQRDDTQYF. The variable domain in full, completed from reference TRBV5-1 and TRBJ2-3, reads KAGVTQTPRYLIKTRGQQVTLSCSPISGHRSVSWYQQTPGQGLQFLFEYFSETQRNKGNFPGRFSGRQFSNSRSEMNVSTLELGDSALYLCASSLQRDDTQYFGPGTRLTVL.

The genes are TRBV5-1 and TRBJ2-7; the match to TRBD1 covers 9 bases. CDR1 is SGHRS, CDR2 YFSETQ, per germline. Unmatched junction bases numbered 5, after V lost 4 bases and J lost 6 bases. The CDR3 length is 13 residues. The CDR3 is CASSETGGFEQYF. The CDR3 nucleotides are TGCGCCAGCAGCGAAACAGGGGGCTTCGAGCAGTACTTC.

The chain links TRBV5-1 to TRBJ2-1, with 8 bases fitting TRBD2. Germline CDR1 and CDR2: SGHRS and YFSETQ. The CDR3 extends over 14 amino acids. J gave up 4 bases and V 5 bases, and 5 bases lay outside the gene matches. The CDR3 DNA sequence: TGCGCCAGCAGGACTAGCGAGCTATACAATGAGCAGTTCTTC. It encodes CASRTSELYNEQFF.

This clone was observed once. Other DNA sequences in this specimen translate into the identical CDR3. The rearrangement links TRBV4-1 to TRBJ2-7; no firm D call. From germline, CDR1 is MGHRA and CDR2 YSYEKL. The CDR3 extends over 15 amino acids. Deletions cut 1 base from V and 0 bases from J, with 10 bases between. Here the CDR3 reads CASSQGSTFSYEQYF. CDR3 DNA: TGCGCCAGCAGCCAAGGGTCCACCTTCTCCTACGAGCAGTACTTC.

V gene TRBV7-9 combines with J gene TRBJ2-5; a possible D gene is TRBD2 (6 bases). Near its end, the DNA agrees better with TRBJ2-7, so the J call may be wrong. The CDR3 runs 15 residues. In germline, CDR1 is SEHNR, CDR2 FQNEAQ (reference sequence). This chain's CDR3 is CASRNGTYQTYEQYF. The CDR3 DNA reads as TGTGCCAGCAGAAATGGGACTTACCAGACCTACGAGCAGTACTTC.

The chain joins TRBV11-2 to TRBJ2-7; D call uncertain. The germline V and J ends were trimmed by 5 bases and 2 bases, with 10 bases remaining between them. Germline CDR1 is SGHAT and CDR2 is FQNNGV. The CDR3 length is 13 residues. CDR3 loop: CASSPTTAYEQYF. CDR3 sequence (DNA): TGTGCCAGCAGCCCGACCACCGCCTACGAGCAGTACTTC.

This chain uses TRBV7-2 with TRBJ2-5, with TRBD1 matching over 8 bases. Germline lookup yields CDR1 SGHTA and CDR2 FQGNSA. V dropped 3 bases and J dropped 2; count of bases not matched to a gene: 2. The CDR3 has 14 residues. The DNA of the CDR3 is TGTGCCAGCAGCTTCCGGGACAGGCAAGAGACCCAGTACTTC. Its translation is CASSFRDRQETQYF. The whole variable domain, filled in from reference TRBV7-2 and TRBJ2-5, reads GAGVSQSPSNKVTEKGKDVELRCDPISGHTALYWYRQSLGQGLEFLIYFQGNSAPDKSGLPSDRFSAERTGGSVSTLTIQRTQQEDSAVYLCASSFRDRQETQYFGPGTRLLVL.

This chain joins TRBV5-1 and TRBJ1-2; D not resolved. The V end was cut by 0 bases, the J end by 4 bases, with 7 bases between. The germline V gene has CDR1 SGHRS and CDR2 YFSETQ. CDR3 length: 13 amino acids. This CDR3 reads CASSLDGSYGYTF. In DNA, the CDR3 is TGCGCCAGCAGCTTGGACGGCAGCTATGGCTACACCTTC.

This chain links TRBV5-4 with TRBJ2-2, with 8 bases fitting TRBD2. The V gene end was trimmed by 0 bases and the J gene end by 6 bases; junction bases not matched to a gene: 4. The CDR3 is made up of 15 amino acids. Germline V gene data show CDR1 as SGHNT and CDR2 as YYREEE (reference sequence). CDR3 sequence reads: CASSLGLARSGELFF. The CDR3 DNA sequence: TGTGCCAGCAGCTTGGGACTAGCGAGATCCGGGGAGCTGTTTTTT.

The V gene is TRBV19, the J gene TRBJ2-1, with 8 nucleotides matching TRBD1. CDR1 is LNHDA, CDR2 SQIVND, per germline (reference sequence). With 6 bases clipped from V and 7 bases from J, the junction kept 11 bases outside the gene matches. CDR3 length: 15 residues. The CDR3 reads CASSAPMTGENEQFF. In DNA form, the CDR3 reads TGTGCCAGTAGCGCCCCGATGACAGGGGAAAATGAGCAGTTCTTC.

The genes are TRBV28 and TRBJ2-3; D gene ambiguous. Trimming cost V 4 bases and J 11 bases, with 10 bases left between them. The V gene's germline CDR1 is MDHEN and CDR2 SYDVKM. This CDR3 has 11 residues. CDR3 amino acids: CASSSDSQQYF. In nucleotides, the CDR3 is TGTGCCAGCAGTTCCGACTCGCAGCAGTATTTT.

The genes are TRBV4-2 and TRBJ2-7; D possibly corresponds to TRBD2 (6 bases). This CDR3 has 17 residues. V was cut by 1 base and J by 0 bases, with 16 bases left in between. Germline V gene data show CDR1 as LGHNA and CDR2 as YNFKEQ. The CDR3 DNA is TGTGCCAGCAGCCAAGCCGCGGGCGGGACCAGCTCCTACGAGCAGTACTTC. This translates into CASSQAAGGTSSYEQYF.

The CDR3 protein is CASSDEGFGYTF. The CDR3 DNA is TGTGCCAGCAGTGATGAGGGTTTTGGCTACACCTTC. The chain is built from TRBV25-1 and TRBJ1-2; no firm D call. From germline, CDR1 is MGHDK and CDR2 SYGVNS. The CDR3 consists of 12 residues. V was clipped by 3 bases and J by 7 bases, with 9 bases between them.

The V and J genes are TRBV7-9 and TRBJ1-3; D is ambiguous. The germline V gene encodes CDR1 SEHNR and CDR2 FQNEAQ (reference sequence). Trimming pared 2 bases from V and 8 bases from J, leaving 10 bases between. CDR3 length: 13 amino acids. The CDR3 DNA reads TGTGCCAGCAGCTTATCTCCCGGCGACACCATATATTTT. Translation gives CASSLSPGDTIYF.

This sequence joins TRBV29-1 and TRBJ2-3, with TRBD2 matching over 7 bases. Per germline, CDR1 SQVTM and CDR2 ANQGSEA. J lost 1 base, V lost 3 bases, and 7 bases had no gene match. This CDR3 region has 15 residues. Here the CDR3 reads CSVEGRALGTDTQYF. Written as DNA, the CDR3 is TGCAGCGTTGAGGGGAGGGCCCTCGGCACAGATACGCAGTATTTT.

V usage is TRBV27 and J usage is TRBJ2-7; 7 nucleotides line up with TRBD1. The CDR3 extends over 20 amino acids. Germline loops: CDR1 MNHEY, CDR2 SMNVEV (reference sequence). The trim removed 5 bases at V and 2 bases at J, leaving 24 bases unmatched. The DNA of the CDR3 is TGTGCCAGCAGTCAAGCAGCACCCCACCTCCCCGGGACAGAGACCTACGAGCAGTACTTC. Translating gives CASSQAAPHLPGTETYEQYF.

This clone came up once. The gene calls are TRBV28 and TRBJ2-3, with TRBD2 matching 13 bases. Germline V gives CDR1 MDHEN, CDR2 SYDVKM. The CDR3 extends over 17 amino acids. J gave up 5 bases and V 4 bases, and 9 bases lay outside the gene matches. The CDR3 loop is CASSSPGTSGKRDTQYF. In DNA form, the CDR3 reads TGTGCCAGCAGTTCCCCCGGGACTAGCGGGAAGAGAGATACGCAGTATTTT.

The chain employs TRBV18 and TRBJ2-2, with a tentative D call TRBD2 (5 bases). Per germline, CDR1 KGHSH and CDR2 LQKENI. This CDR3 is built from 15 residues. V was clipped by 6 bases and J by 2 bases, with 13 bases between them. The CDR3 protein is CASSRESSNTGELFF. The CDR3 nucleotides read TGTGCCAGCTCTAGAGAGTCTAGCAACACCGGGGAGCTGTTTTTT.

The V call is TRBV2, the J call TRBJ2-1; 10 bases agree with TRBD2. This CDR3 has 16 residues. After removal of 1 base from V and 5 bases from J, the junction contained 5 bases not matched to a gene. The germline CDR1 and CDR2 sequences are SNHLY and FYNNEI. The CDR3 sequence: CASSEGATSGNNEQFF. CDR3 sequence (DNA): TGTGCCAGCAGTGAAGGGGCAACTAGCGGGAACAATGAGCAGTTCTTC.

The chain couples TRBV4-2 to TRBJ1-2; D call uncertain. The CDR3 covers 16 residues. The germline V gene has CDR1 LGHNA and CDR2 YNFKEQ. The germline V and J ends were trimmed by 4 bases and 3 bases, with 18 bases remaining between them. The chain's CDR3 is CASSPDGLPLYYGYTF. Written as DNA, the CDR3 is TGTGCCAGCAGCCCGGACGGACTACCCTTGTACTATGGCTACACCTTC.

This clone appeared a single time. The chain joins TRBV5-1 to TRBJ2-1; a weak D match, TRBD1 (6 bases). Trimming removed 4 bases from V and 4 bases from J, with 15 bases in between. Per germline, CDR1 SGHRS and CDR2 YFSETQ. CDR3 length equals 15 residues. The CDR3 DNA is TGCGCCAGCAGCCCCCGACAGGCGCGTTACAATGAGCAGTTCTTC. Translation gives CASSPRQARYNEQFF.

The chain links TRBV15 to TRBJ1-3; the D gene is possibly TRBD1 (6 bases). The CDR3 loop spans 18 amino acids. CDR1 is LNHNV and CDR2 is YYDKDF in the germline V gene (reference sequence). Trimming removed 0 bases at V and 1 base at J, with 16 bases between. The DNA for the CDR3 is TGTGCCACCAGCAGAGATCTGTTGCAGGGGATTTCTGGAAACACCATATATTTT. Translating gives CATSRDLLQGISGNTIYF.

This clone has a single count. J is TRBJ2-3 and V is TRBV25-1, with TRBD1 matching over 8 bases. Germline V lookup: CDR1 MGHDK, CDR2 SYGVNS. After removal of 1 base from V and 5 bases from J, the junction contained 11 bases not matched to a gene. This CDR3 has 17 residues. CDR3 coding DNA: TGTGCCAGCAGTGAATTCCCCTCGGGACAGGTCGGAGATACGCAGTATTTT. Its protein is CASSEFPSGQVGDTQYF.

The CDR3 reads CASSLDGSTEAFF. CDR3 bases: TGCGCCAGCAGCTTGGACGGGAGCACTGAAGCTTTCTTT. The chain is built from TRBV5-1 and TRBJ1-1; D remains ambiguous. The CDR3 spans 13 residues. V was pared by 0 bases and J by 4 bases, with 7 bases between. The germline CDR1 and CDR2 sequences are SGHRS and YFSETQ.

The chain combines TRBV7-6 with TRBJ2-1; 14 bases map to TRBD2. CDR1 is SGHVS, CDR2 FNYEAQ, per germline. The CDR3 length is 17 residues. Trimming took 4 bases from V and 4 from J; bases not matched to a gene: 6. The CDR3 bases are TGTGCCAGCAGCTCGAGACTAGCGGGAGGGAAATACAATGAGCAGTTCTTC. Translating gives CASSSRLAGGKYNEQFF.